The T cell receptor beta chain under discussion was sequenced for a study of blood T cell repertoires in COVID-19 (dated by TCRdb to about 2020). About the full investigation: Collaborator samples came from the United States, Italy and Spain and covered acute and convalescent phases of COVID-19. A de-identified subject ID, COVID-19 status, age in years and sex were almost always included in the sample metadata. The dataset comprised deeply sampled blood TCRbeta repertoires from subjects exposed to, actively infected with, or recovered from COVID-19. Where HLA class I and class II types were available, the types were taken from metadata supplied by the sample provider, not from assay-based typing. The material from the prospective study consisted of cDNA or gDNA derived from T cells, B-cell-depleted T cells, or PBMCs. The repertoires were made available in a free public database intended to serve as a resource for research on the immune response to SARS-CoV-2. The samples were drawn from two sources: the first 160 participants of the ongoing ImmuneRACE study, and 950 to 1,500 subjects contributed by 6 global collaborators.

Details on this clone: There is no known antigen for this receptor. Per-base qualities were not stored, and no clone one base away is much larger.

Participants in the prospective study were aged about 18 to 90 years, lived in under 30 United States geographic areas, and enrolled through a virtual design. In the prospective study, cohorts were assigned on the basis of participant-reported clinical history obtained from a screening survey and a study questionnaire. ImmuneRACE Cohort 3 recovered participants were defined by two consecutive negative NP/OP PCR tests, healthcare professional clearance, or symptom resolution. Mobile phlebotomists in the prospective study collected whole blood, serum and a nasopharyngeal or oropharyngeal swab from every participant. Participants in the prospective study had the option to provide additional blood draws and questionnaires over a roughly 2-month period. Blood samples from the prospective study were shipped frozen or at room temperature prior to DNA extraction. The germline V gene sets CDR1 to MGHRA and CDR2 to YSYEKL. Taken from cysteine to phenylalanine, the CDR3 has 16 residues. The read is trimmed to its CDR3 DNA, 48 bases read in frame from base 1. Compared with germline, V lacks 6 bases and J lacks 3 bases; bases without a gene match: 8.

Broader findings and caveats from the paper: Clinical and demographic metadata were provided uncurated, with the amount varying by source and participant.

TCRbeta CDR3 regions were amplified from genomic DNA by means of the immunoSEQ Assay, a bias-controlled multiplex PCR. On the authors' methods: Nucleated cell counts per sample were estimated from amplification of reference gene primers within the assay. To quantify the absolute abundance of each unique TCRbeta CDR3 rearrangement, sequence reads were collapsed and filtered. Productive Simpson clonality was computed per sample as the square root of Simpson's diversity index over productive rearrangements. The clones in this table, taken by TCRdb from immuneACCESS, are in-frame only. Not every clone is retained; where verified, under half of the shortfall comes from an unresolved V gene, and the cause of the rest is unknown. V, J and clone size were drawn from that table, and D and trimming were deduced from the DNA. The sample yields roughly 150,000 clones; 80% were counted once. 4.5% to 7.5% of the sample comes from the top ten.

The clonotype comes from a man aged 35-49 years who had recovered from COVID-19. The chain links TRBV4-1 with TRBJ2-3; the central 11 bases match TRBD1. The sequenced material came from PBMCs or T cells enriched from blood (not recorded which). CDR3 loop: CASSRTGTGGTDTQYF. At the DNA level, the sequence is TGCGCCAGCAGTCGTACCGGGACAGGGGGGACAGATACGCAGTATTTT.